This T cell receptor (beta chain) was obtained from a study of Tregs in tolerant kidney transplant recipients. Study-wide findings and caveats: Expanding Tregs on activated donor B cells appeared to best identify donor-specific TCRbeta clones. Biological reproducibility was not directly addressed, but technical replication error appeared minimal. Validation in larger populations is needed because few patients were studied.

As to this clone: Its target is not known.

Some clones are missing from TCRdb's copy, which holds only in-frame ones; the method was immunoSEQ multiplex PCR. The table has about 240,000 clones, about four fifths seen once. CD4+CD25+CD127- Tregs, CD4+CD25- non-Tregs, CD4 and CD8 cells were sorted. The CDR3 consists of 15 residues. V was cut by 0 bases and J by 0 bases, with 7 bases left in between. Germline V gives CDR1 SGHNT, CDR2 YYREEE (reference sequence). The V call is TRBV5-4, the J call TRBJ2-1; the D is unclear. This sequence originates from a human donor in good health. The sequenced sample was CD4+ T cells from blood. Here the CDR3 DNA reads TGTGCCAGCAGCTTGGACTACGGCTCCTACAATGAGCAGTTCTTC. Translation gives CASSLDYGSYNEQFF.